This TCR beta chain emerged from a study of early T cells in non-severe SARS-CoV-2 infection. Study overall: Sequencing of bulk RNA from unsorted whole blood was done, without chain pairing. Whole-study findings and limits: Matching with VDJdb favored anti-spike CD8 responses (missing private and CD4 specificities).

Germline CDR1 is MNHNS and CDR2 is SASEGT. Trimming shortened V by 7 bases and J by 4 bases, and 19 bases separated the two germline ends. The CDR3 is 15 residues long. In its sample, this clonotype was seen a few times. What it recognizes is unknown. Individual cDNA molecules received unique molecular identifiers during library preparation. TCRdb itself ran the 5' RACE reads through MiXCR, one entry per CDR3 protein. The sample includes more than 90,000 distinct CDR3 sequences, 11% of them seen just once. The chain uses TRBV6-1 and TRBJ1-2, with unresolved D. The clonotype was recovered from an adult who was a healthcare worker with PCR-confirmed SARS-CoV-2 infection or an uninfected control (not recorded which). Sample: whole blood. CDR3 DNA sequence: TGTGCCAGCATCTTCGACACTCCCGCCCTCTATGGCTACACCTTC. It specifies CASIFDTPALYGYTF.